The sequence of this T cell receptor beta chain was determined in a study of monozygotic twins with inflammatory bowel disease. On this clonotype: Its specificity is unknown.

This CDR3 is built from 13 residues. From germline, CDR1 is DFQATT and CDR2 SNEGSKA (reference sequence). Researchers used about 3,400 ng of total RNA for each TCR library. TCRdb reanalyzed the 5' RACE reads and collapses them to one entry per CDR3 protein, without DNA. The table lists hundreds of thousands of distinct CDR3 sequences. General study findings and limits: Especially with disease activity, IBD patients had fewer clonotypes in common with others than healthy twins did. Cells of different T cell subtypes could not be told apart. Lower TCRbeta diversity (inverse Simpson) was seen in IBD patients than in healthy co-twins.

The chain recombines TRBV20-1 with TRBJ1-1. Material for sequencing was blood. The sequence was collected from a human donor with ulcerative colitis or Crohn's disease, or a healthy co-twin of an affected twin (not recorded which). The CDR3 loop reads CSARRDWNTEAFF.